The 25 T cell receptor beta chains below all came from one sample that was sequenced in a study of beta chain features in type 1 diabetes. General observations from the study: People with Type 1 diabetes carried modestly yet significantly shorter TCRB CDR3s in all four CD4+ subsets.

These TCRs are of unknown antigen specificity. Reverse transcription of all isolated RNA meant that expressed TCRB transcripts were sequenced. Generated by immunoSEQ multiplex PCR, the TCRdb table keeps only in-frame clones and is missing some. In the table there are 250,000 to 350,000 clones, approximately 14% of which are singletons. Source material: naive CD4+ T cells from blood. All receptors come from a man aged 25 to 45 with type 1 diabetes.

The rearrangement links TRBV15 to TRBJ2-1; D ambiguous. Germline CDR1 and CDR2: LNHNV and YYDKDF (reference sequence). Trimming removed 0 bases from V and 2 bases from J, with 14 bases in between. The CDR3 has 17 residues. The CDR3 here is CATSREAHGRPYNEQFF. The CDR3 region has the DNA TGTGCCACCAGCAGAGAGGCCCATGGCAGGCCCTACAATGAGCAGTTCTTC.

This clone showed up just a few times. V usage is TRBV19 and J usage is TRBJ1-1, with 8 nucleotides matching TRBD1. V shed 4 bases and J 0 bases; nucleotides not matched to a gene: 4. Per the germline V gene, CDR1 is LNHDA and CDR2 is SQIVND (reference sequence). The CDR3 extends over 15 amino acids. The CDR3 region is CASSTRTGLNTEAFF. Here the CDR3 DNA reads TGTGCCAGTAGTACCCGGACAGGGTTGAACACTGAAGCTTTCTTT.

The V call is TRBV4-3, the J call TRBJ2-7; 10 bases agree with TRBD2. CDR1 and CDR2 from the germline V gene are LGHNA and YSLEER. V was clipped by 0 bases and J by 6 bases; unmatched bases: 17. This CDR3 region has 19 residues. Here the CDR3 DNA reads TGCGCCAGCAGCCAAGATCTGGGCGTTTCTAGCGGGAGCCCGGGCGAGCAGTACTTC. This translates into CASSQDLGVSSGSPGEQYF.

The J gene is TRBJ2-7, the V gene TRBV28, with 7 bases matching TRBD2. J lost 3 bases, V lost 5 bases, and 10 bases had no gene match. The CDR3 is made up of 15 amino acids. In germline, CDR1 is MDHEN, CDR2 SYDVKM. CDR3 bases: TGTGCCAGCAGTGGGGCCGGGGGGAATAGCTACGAGCAGTACTTC. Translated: CASSGAGGNSYEQYF.

The CDR3 nucleotides read TGTGCCAGCAGCTCATACAGGGGCCATGAGCAGTTCTTC. Residues: CASSSYRGHEQFF. V gene TRBV7-2 combines with J gene TRBJ2-1; 7 nucleotides line up with TRBD1. V gave up 4 bases and J gave up 8 bases; unmatched junction bases: 5. The CDR3 spans 13 residues. Looked up from germline, CDR1 is SGHTA and CDR2 is FQGNSA.

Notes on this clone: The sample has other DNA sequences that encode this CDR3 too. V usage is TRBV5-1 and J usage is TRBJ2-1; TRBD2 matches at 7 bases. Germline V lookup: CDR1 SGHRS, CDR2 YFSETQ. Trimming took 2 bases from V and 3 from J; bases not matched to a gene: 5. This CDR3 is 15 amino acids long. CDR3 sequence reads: CASSLGGSGYNEQFF. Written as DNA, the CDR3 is TGCGCCAGCAGCTTAGGCGGGAGTGGCTACAATGAGCAGTTCTTC.

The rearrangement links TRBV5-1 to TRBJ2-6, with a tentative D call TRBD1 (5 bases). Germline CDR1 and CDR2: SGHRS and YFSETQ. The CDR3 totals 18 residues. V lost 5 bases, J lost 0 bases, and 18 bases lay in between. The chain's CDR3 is CASSPTGTVLSGANVLTF. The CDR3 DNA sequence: TGCGCCAGCAGTCCCACAGGCACTGTCCTCTCTGGGGCCAACGTCCTGACTTTC.

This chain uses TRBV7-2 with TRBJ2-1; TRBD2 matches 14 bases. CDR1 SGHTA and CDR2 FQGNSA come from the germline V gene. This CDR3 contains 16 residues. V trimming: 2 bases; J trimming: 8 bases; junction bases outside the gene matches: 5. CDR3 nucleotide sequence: TGTGCCAGCAGCTTACAGCCGGGACTAGCGGGAGATGAGCAGTTCTTC. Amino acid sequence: CASSLQPGLAGDEQFF.

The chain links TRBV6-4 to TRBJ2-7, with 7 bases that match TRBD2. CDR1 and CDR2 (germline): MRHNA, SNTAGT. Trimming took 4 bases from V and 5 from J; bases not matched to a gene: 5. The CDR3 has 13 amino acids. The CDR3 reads CASSVREGDEQYF. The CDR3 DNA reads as TGTGCCAGCAGTGTAAGGGAGGGTGACGAGCAGTACTTC.

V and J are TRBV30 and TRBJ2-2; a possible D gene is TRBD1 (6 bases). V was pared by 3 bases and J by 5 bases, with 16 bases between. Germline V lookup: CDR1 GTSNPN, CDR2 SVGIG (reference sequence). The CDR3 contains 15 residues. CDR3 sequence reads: CAWRSPGQRTGELFF. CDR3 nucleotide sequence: TGTGCCTGGAGGAGTCCCGGACAGAGGACCGGGGAGCTGTTTTTT.

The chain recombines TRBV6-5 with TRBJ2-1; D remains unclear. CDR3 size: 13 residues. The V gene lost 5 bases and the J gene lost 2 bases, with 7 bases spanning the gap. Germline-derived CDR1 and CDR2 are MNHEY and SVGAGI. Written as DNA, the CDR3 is TGTGCCAGCAGTCAACACGCCTACAATGAGCAGTTCTTC. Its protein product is CASSQHAYNEQFF.

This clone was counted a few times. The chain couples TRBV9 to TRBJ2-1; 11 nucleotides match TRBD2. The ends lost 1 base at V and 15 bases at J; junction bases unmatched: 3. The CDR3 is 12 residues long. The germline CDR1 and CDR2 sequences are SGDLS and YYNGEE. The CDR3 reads CASSVIAGGLFF. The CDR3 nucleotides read TGTGCCAGCAGCGTAATAGCGGGAGGGCTGTTCTTC.

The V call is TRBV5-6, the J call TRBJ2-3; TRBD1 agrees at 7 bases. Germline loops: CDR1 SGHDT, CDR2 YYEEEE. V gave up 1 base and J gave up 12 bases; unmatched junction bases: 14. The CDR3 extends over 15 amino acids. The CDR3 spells CASSLSGTAPPAQYF. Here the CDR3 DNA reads TGTGCCAGCAGCTTGTCCGGGACAGCTCCCCCAGCACAGTATTTT.

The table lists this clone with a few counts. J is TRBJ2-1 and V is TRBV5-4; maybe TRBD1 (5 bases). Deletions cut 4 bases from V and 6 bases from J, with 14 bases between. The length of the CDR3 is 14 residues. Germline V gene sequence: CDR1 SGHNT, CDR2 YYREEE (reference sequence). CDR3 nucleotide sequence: TGTGCCAGCAGCCCAGGGTTTCCGTCCAATGAGCAGTTCTTC. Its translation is CASSPGFPSNEQFF.

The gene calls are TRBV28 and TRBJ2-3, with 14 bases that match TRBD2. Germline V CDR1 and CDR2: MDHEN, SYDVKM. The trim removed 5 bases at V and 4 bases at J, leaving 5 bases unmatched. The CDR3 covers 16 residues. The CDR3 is CASSPGLAGDSDTQYF. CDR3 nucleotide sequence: TGTGCCAGCAGTCCGGGACTAGCGGGAGACTCAGATACGCAGTATTTT.

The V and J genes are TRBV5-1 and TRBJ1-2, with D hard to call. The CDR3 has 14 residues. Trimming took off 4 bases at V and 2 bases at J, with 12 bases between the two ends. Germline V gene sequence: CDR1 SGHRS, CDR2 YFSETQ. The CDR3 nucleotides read TGCGCCAGCAGCCCCGACACAACCAACTATGGCTACACCTTC. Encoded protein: CASSPDTTNYGYTF.

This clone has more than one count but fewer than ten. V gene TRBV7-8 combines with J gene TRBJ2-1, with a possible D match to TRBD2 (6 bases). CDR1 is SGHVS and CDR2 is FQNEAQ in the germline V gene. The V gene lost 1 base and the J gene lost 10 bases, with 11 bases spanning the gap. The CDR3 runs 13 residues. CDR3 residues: CASSLVPGGEQFF. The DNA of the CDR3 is TGTGCCAGCAGCTTAGTACCCGGAGGGGAGCAGTTCTTC.

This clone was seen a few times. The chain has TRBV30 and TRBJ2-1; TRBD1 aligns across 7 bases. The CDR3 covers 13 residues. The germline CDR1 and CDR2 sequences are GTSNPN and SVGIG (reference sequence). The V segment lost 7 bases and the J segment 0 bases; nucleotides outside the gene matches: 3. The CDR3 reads CAYRDSSYNEQFF. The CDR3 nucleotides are TGTGCCTACCGGGACAGCTCCTACAATGAGCAGTTCTTC.

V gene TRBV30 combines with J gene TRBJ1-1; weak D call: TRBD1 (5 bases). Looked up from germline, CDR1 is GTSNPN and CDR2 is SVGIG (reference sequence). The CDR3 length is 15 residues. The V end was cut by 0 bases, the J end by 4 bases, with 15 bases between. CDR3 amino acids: CAWSVSLRGSTEAFF. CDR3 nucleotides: TGTGCCTGGAGTGTATCCCTTAGGGGATCCACTGAAGCTTTCTTT.

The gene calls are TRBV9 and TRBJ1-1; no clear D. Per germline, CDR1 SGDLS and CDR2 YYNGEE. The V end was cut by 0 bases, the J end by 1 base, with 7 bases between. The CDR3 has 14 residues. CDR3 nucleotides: TGTGCCAGCAGCGTAGTTGAAGCGAACACTGAAGCTTTCTTT. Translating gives CASSVVEANTEAFF.

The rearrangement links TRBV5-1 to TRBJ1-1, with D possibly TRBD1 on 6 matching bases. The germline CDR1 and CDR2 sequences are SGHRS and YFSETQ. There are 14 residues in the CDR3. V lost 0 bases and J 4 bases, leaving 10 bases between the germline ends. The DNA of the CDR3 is TGCGCCAGCAGCTTGGACAGGGTGGGCACTGAAGCTTTCTTT. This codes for CASSLDRVGTEAFF.

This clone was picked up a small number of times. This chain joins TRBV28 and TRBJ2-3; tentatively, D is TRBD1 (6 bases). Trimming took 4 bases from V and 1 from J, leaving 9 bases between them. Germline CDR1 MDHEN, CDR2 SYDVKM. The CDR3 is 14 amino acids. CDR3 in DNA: TGTGCCAGCAGTTCGTCAGGGGGCACAGATACGCAGTATTTT. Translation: CASSSSGGTDTQYF.

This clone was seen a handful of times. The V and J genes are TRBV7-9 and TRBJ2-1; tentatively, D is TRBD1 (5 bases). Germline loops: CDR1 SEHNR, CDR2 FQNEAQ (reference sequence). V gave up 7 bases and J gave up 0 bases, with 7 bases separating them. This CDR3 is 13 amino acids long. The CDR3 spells CASKQGSYNEQFF. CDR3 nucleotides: TGTGCCAGCAAGCAGGGCTCCTACAATGAGCAGTTCTTC.

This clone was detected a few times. CDR3 protein: CASSSPQGGDNEQFF. The CDR3 nucleotides are TGTGCCAGCAGCTCCCCTCAGGGGGGCGACAATGAGCAGTTCTTC. The chain couples TRBV5-4 to TRBJ2-1; D possibly corresponds to TRBD1 (7 bases). The CDR3 totals 15 residues. Trimming stripped 3 bases from V and 5 bases from J, with 15 bases between. Germline V gene data show CDR1 as SGHNT and CDR2 as YYREEE (reference sequence).

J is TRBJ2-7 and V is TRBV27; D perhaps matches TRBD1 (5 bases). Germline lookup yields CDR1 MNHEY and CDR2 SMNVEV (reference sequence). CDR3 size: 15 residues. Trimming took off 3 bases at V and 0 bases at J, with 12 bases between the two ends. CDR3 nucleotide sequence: TGTGCCAGCAGTTTCCTAGGGGCCAGCTCCTACGAGCAGTACTTC. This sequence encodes CASSFLGASSYEQYF.